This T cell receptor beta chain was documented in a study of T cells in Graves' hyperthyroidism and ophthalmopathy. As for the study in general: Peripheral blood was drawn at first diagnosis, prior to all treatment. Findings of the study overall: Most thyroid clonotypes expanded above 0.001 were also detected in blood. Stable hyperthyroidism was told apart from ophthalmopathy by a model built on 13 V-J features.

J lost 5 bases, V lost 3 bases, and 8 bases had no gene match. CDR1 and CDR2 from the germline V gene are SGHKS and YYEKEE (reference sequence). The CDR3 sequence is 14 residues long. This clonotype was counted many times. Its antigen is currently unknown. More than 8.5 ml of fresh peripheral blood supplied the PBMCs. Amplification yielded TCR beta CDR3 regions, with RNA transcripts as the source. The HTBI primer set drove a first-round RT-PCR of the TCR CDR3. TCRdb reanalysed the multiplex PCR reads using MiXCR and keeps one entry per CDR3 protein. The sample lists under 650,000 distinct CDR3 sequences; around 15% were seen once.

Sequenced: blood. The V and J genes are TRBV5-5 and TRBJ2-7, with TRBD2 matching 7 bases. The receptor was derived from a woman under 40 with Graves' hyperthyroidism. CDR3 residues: CASSYSGTINEQYF. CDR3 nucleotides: TGTGCCAGCAGCTATTCCGGGACTATTAACGAGCAGTACTTC.